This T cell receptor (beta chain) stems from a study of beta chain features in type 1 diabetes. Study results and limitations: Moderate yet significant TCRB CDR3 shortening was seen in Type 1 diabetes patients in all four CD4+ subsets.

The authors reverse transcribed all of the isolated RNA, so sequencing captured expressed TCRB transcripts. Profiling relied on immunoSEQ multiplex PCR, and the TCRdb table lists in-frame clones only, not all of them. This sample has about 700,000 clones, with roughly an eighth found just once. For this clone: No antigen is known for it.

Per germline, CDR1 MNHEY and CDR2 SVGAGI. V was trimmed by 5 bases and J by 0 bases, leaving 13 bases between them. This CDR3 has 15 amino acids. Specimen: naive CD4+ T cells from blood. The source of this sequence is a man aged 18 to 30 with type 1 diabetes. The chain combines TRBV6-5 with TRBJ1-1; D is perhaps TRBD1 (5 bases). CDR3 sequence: CASSTPGPMNTEAFF. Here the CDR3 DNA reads TGTGCCAGCAGTACTCCGGGACCCATGAACACTGAAGCTTTCTTT.